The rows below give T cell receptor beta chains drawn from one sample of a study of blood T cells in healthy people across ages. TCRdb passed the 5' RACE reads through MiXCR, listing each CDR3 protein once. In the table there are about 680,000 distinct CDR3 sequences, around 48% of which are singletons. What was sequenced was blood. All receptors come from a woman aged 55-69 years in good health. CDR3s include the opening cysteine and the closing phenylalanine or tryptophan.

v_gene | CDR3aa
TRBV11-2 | CASSSDRAKETQYF
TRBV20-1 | CSVPTGTGSKENTDTQYF
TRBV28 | CASSRPLDPYGYTF
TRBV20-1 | CSARERGKPDTQYF
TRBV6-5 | CASSRRTSDTQYF
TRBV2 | CASSDLGSINGYTF
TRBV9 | CASSARELAGGEQFF
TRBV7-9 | CASSLWTGTYEQYF
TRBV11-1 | CASSLASAGLAGGPPYNEQFF
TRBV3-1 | CASSQVKPGRNYGYTF
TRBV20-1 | CSASSGNEQFF
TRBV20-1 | CSAPTGVMEQFF
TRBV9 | CASSVDPDTEAFF
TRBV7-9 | CASSLGSGGLQETQYF
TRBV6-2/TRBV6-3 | CASSLQAEYHGYTF
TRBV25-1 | CASSVGGHELQETQFF
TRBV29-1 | CSVVPEEDAQYF
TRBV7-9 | CASSPRRGTMRTNEKLFF
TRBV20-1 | CSALGRAYEQYF
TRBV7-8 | CASSKGHNYGYTF
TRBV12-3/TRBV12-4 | CASSVALTEETQYF
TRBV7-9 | CASSLGPGLAMNEQFF
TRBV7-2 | CASSPPWGQYNEQFF
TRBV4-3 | CAGSFTIAGGPGETQYF
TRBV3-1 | CASSQGGQGVNIQYF
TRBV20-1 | CSAQSSISGSSYNEQFF
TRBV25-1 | CASSAEGYQPQHF
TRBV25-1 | CASSGPASFGEQYF
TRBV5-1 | CASSSPELATYEQYF
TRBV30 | CAWSDRQGATPLHF
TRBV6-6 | CASSYGQDGSGANVLTF
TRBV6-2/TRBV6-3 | CASSYRGSIYEQYF
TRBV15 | CATRAGRGLTDTQYF
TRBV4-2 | CASSQVSSTWNERFF
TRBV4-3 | CASSHTRLAGDNEQFF
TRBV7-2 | CASSPPGRTSGSYEQYF
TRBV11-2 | CASSSSGTKGGEQYF
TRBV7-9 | CASSLAPRPYEQYF
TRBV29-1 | CGSGVWGQAQFF
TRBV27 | CASSSGQAVNTEAFF